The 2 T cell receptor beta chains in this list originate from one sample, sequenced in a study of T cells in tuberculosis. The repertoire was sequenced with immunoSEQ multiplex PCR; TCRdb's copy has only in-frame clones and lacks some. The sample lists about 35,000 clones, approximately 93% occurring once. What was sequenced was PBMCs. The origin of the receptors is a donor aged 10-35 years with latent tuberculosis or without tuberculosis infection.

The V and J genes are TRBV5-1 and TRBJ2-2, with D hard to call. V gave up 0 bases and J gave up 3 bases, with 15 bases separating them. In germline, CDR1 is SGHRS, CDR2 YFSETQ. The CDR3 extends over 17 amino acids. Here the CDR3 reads CASSLGGQTRDTGELFF. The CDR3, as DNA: TGCGCCAGCAGCTTGGGCGGCCAGACCCGAGACACCGGGGAGCTGTTTTTT. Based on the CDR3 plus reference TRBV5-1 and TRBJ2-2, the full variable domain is KAGVTQTPRYLIKTRGQQVTLSCSPISGHRSVSWYQQTPGQGLQFLFEYFSETQRNKGNFPGRFSGRQFSNSRSEMNVSTLELGDSALYLCASSLGGQTRDTGELFFGEGSRLTVL.

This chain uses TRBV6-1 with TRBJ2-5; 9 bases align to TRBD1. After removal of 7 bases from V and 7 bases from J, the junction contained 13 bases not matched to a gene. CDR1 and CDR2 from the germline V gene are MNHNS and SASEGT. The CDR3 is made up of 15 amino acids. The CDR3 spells CASIGDRETSRTQYF. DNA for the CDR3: TGTGCCAGCATCGGGGACAGGGAAACCTCGCGGACCCAGTACTTC.